These T cell receptor beta chains were read from a single sample in a study of blood T cell repertoires in COVID-19. The repertoire was sequenced with immunoSEQ multiplex PCR; TCRdb's copy has only in-frame clones and lacks some. Here the sample spans 470,000 or so clones, approximately 85% being singletons. Sequenced input: peripheral blood. These receptors were collected from a human donor in a cohort sampled during active COVID-19. CDR3s include the opening cysteine and the closing phenylalanine or tryptophan. D genes are given only for firm matches. The size entry is marked missing in some rows and otherwise reads once, few, many or a size class.

j_call d_call v_call clone_size cdr3_nt cdr3_aa
TRBJ2-3 - TRBV6-2/TRBV6-3 - TGTGCCAGCAGTTACCCTCCGGGAGCAGATACGCAGTATTTT CASSYPPGADTQYF
TRBJ2-1 TRBD2 TRBV9 - TGTGCCAGCAGCGTAGCCCTAGCGGGGGGACGGAATGAGCAGTTCTTC CASSVALAGGRNEQFF
TRBJ1-1 - TRBV30 - TGTGCCTGGAGTCTGTGGCAGGGAATCCCTCCAATGAACACTGAAGCTTTCTTT CAWSLWQGIPPMNTEAFF
TRBJ1-1 - TRBV5-1 - TGCGCCAGCAGCTTAGCGGGGGGTTACACTGAAGCTTTCTTT CASSLAGGYTEAFF
TRBJ2-5 TRBD2 TRBV28 - TGTGCCAGCAGTCCGGGGGGGAAAGAGACCCAGTACTTC CASSPGGKETQYF
TRBJ2-1 TRBD2 TRBV5-1 - TGCGCCAGCAGCTTGGTTAGCGGGCTCTCCTACAATGAGCAGTTCTTC CASSLVSGLSYNEQFF
TRBJ2-1 - TRBV15 once TGTGCCACCAGCAGAGAGGGGGGGGCAGTCGATGAGCAGTTCTTC CATSREGGAVDEQFF
TRBJ2-1 TRBD2 TRBV19 - TGTGCCAGTAGTCAGGCTAGCGGGAGTGTATGGCAGTTCTTC CASSQASGSVWQFF
TRBJ1-1 - TRBV7-2 - TGTGCCAGCAGCTTAGATCGGGGTGGCACTGAAGCTTTCTTT CASSLDRGGTEAFF
TRBJ2-1 TRBD2 TRBV3-1/TRBV3-2 few TGTGCCAGCAGCCCCCTGTGGGCGGGAGGTGCCAATGAGCAGTTCTTC CASSPLWAGGANEQFF
TRBJ2-1 - TRBV5-6 - TGTGCCAGCAGCTTATCCAGCAATGAGCAGTTCTTC CASSLSSNEQFF
TRBJ2-6 - TRBV6-5 - TGTGCCAGCAGGTACTCTGGGGCCAACGTCCTGACTTTC CASRYSGANVLTF
TRBJ1-2 - TRBV30 - TGTGCCTGGAGTCAAGACGGAGACTATGGCTACACCTTC CAWSQDGDYGYTF
TRBJ2-7 TRBD1 TRBV11-1 - TGTGCCAGCAGCTATGGGACAGGGATCGCCTACGAGCAGTACTTC CASSYGTGIAYEQYF
TRBJ2-5 TRBD2 TRBV19 - TGTGCCAGTAGTATGAGACTAGCGGGAACCGAGACCCAGTACTTC CASSMRLAGTETQYF
TRBJ2-1 TRBD2 TRBV9 - TGTGCCAGCAGCGTAGGGCTAGCGGAGTACAATGAGCAGTTCTTC CASSVGLAEYNEQFF
TRBJ2-4 - TRBV29-1 - TGCAGCGTGGTTACCGGGAGTGGCGGTATTCAGTACTTC CSVVTGSGGIQYF
TRBJ1-1 - TRBV5-5 - TGTGCCAGCAGCACGGGACAAACTAACACTGAAGCTTTCTTT CASSTGQTNTEAFF
TRBJ2-3 TRBD2 TRBV2 - TGTGCTAGCAGTGTTCGGCGGGGGAGCACAGATACGCAGTATTTT CASSVRRGSTDTQYF
TRBJ2-7 - TRBV28 once TGTGCCAGCAGCCCACACACAGGGATACACGAGCAGTACTTC CASSPHTGIHEQYF
TRBJ1-6 - TRBV4-3 - TGCGCCAGCAGCCAAGATGCGGGGGGTGGGTCACCCCTCCACTTT CASSQDAGGGSPLHF
TRBJ2-1 - TRBV13 - TGTGCCAGCAGCTTAGATCCGGAGCAGTTCTTC CASSLDPEQFF
TRBJ2-5 - TRBV12-2 - TGTGCAAGTCGCTTAAAGACAGGGGGCCAAGAGACCCAGTACTTC CASRLKTGGQETQYF
TRBJ2-2 TRBD2 TRBV19 - TGTGCCAGTAGCCTTACTAGCGGGAGTCACACCGGGGAGCTGTTTTTT CASSLTSGSHTGELFF
TRBJ2-7 TRBD2 TRBV29-1 - TGCAGCGTCTTGACTAGCGGGAGGAGCGAGCAGTACTTC CSVLTSGRSEQYF
TRBJ2-2 TRBD1 TRBV6-6 - TGTGCCAGCAGACGGGACAGTTATACCGGGGAGCTGTTTTTT CASRRDSYTGELFF
TRBJ1-5 TRBD1 TRBV29-1 - TGCAGCGTTGAGGGACAGGGGGGACAGCCCCAGCATTTT CSVEGQGGQPQHF
TRBJ2-5 - TRBV27 - TGTGCCAGCAGTGCGTCGGGGGAGACCCAGTACTTC CASSASGETQYF
TRBJ2-6 - TRBV25-1 - TGTGCCAGCAGTTTCCCACAGGGCTCGGGGGCCAACGTCCTGACTTTC CASSFPQGSGANVLTF
TRBJ2-7 - TRBV5-5 - TGTGCCAGCAGCTTGGCCCTGGTGGCAGACTACGAGCAGTACTTC CASSLALVADYEQYF
TRBJ1-1 - TRBV25-1 - TGTGCCCCCGGAAGGAGGGCTGGCCAGAACACTGAAGCTTTCTTT CAPGRRAGQNTEAFF
TRBJ2-5 TRBD2 TRBV7-3 - TGTGCCAGCAGCCCGACTAGCGGGGACAAGGGAGGAGAGACCCAGTACTTC CASSPTSGDKGGETQYF
TRBJ2-7 TRBD1 TRBV19 - TGTGCCAGTAGTACGCGGGTCGGGACAGGGGGCCACGAGCAGTACTTC CASSTRVGTGGHEQYF
TRBJ2-3 TRBD1 TRBV7-6 - TGTGCCAGCAGCTCATACCGACAGGGGGATACGCAGTATTTT CASSSYRQGDTQYF
TRBJ1-5 TRBD1 TRBV19 - TGTGCCAGTAGTCTATACAGGGGTTTCAATCAGCCCCAGCATTTT CASSLYRGFNQPQHF
TRBJ2-3 TRBD2 TRBV15 - TGTGCCACCAGCCCGGGACTAGCGGGAATCAGCGCAGATACGCAGTATTTT CATSPGLAGISADTQYF
TRBJ1-2 TRBD1 TRBV7-2 - TGTGCCAGCAGCCCACAGGGGATTTATGGCTACACCTTC CASSPQGIYGYTF
TRBJ2-7 - TRBV12-3/TRBV12-4 - TGTGCCAGCAGTTCCCCGGGTCCGGGAGAGCAGTACTTC CASSSPGPGEQYF
TRBJ2-1 - TRBV20-1 - TGCAGTGCTAGTGGCTTTCTAGCGAACTCCTACAATGAGCAGTTCTTC CSASGFLANSYNEQFF
TRBJ1-5 TRBD1 TRBV19 - TGTGCCAGTATGGACAGGCCGGGGCAGCCCCAGCATTTT CASMDRPGQPQHF
TRBJ2-3 - TRBV5-1 once TGCGCCAGCAGCTTTGAGGATACGCAGTATTTT CASSFEDTQYF
TRBJ2-7 TRBD1 TRBV11-2 - TGTGCCAGCAGCCCTAGACAGGGGGGAAACGAGCAGTACTTC CASSPRQGGNEQYF
TRBJ1-1 TRBD1 TRBV28 - TGTGCCAGCAGTTTAGGGCAGGGGGCGGGGAACACTGAAGCTTTCTTT CASSLGQGAGNTEAFF
TRBJ1-1 - TRBV29-1 - TGCAGCGTTTGTAGAGACAGTAACACTGAAGCTTTCTTT CSVCRDSNTEAFF
TRBJ1-2 - TRBV30 - TGTGCCTGGTCCGCACAGGGCGCCTATGGCTACACCTTC CAWSAQGAYGYTF
TRBJ1-1 - TRBV3-1/TRBV3-2 - TGTGCCAGCAGCCAAGGTCGGGTGAACACTGAAGCTTTCTTT CASSQGRVNTEAFF